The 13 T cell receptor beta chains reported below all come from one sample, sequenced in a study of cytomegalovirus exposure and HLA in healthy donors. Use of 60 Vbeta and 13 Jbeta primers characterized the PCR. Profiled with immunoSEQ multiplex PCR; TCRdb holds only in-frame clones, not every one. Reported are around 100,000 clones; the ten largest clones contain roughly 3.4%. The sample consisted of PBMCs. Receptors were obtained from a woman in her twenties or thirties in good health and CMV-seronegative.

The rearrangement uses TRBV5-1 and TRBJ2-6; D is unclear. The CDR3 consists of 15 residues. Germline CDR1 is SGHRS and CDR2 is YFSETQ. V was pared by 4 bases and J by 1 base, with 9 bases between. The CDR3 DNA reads TGCGCCAGCAGCCCCGGTTGGTCTGGGGCCAACGTCCTGACTTTC. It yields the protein CASSPGWSGANVLTF.

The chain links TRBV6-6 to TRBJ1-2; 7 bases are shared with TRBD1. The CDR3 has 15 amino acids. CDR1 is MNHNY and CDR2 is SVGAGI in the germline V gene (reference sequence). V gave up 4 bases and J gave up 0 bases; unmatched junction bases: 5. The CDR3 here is CASSSLRGTNYGYTF. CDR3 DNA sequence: TGTGCCAGCAGTTCCCTCAGGGGGACTAACTATGGCTACACCTTC.

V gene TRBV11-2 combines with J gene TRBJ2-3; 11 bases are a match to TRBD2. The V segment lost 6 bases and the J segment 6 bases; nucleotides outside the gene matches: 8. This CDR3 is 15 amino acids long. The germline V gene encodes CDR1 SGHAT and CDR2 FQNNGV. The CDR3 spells CASSYRLAGHDTQYF. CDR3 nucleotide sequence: TGTGCCAGCAGTTATCGACTAGCGGGACACGATACGCAGTATTTT. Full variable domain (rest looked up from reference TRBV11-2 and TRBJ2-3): EAGVAQSPRYKIIEKRQSVAFWCNPISGHATLYWYQQILGQGPKLLIQFQNNGVVDDSQLPKDRFSAERLKGVDSTLKIQPAKLEDSAVYLCASSYRLAGHDTQYFGPGTRLTVL.

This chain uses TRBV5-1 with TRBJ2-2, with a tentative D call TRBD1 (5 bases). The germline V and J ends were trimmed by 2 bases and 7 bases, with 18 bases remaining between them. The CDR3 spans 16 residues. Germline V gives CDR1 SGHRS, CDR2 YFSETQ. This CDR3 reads CASSLPETASVGELFF. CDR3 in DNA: TGCGCCAGCAGCTTACCGGAGACAGCCTCTGTCGGGGAGCTGTTTTTT.

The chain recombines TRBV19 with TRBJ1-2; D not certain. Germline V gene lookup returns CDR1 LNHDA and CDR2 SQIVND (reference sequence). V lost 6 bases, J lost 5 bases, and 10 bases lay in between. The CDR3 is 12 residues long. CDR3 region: CASSDYEYGYTF. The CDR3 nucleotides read TGTGCCAGTAGCGACTACGAATATGGCTACACCTTC. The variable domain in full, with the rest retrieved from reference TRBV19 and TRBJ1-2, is DGGITQSPKYLFRKEGQNVTLSCEQNLNHDAMYWYRQDPGQGLRLIYYSQIVNDFQKGDIAEGYSVSREKKESFPLTVTSAQKNPTAFYLCASSDYEYGYTFGSGTRLTVV.

CDR3 in DNA: TGTGCCAGCAAAATTCTGCAAGAGACCCAGTACTTC. This codes for CASKILQETQYF. This chain connects TRBV5-5 to TRBJ2-5, with D uncertain. Germline assignment: CDR1 SGHKS and CDR2 YYEKEE (reference sequence). There are 12 residues in the CDR3. The germline V and J ends were trimmed by 6 bases and 2 bases, with 8 bases remaining between them.

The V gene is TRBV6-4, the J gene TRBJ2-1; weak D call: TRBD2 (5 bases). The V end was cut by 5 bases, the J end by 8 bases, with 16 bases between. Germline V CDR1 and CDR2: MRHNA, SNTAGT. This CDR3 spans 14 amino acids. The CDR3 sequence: CASSRVLEEDEQFF. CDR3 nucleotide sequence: TGTGCCAGCAGTCGAGTCCTGGAGGAGGATGAGCAGTTCTTC.

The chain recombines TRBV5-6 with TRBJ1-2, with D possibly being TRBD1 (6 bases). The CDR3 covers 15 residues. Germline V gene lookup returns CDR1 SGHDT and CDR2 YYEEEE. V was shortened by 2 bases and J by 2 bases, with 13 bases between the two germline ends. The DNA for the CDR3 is TGTGCCAGCAGCTTATACCAGACAGGAAACTATGGCTACACCTTC. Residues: CASSLYQTGNYGYTF. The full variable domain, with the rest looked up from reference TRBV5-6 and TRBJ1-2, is DAGVTQSPTHLIKTRGQQVTLRCSPKSGHDTVSWYQQALGQGPQFIFQYYEEEERQRGNFPDRFSGHQFPNYSSELNVNALLLGDSALYLCASSLYQTGNYGYTFGSGTRLTVV.

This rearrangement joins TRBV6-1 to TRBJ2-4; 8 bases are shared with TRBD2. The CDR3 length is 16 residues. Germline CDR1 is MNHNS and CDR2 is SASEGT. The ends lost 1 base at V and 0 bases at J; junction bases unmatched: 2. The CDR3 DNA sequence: TGTGCCAGCAGTGAAGACGCGGGAGGAGCCAAAAACATTCAGTACTTC. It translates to CASSEDAGGAKNIQYF.

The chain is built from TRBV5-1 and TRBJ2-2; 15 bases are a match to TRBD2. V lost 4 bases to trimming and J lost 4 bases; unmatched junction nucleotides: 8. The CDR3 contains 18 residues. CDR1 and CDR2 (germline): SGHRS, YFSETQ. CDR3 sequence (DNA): TGCGCCAGCAGCCCGGGGGGACTAGCGGGAGGTGGCACCGGGGAGCTGTTTTTT. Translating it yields CASSPGGLAGGGTGELFF.

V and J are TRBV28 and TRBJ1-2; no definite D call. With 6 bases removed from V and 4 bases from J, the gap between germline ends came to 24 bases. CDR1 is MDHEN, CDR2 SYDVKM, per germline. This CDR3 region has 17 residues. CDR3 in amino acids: CASRRGVSDLRSYGYTF. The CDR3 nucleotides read TGTGCCAGCAGGCGCGGTGTTTCGGATCTCAGAAGCTATGGCTACACCTTC.

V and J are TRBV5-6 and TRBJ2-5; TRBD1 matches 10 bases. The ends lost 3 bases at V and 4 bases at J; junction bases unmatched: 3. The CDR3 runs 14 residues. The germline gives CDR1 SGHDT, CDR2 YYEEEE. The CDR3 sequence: CASSWDRGIETQYF. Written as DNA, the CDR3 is TGTGCCAGCAGCTGGGACAGGGGCATAGAGACCCAGTACTTC.

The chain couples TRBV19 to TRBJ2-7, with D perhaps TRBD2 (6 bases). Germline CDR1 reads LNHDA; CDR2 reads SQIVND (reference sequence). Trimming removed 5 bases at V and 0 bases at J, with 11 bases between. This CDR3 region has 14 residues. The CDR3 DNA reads TGTGCCAGTAGTGTTGCGGGGAACTCCTACGAGCAGTACTTC. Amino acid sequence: CASSVAGNSYEQYF.